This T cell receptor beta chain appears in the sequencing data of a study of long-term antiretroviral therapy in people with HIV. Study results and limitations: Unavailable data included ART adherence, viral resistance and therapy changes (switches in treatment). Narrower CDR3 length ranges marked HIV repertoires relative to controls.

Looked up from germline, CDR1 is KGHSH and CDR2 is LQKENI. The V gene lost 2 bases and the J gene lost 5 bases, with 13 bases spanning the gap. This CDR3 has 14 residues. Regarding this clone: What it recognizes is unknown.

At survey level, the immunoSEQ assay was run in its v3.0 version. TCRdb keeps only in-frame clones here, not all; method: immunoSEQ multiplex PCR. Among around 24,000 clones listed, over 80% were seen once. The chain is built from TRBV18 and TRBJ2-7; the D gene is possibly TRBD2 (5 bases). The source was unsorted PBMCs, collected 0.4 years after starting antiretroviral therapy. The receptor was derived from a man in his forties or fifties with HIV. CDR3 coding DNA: TGTGCCAGCTCACCAGTGGGGAGTTCCCACGAGCAGTACTTC. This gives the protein CASSPVGSSHEQYF.